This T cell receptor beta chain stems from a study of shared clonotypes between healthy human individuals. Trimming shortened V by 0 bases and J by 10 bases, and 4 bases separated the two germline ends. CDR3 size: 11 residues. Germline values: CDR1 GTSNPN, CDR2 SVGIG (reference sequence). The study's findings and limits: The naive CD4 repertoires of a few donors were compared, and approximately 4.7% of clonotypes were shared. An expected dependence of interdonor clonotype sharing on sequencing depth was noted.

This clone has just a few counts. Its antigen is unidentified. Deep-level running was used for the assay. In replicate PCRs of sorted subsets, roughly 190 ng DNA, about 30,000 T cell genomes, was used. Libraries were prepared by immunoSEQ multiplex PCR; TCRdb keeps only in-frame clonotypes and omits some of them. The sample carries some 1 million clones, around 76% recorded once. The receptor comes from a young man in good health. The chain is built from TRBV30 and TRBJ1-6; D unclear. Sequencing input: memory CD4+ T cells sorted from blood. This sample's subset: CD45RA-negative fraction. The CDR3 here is CAWSVQSPLHF. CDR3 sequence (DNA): TGTGCCTGGAGTGTACAATCACCCCTCCACTTT.